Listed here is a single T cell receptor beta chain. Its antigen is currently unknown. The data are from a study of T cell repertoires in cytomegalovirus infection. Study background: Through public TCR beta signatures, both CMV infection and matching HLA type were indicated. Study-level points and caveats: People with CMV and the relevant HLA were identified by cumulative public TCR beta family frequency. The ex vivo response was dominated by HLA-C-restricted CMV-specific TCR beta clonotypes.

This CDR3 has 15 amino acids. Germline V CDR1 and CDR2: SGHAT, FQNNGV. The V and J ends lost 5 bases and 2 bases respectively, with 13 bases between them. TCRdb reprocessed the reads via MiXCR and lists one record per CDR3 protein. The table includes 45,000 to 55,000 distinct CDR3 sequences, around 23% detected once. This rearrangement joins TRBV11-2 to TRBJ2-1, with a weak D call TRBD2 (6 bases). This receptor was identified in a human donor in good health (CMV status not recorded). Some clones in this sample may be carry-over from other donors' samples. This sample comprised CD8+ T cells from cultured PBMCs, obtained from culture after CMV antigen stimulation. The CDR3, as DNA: TGTGCCAGCAGCCACCGGGACTGGACCTACAATGAGCAGTTCTTC. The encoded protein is CASSHRDWTYNEQFF.